Shown below are 27 T cell receptor beta chains from a single sample sequenced in a study of control samples from healthy donors and cancer patients. Clones were sequenced by immunoSEQ multiplex PCR, and TCRdb holds only the in-frame ones, with some missing. The profile shows 200,000 or so clones, around 94% of them singletons. The sequencing sample was made of blood. The receptors derive from a man aged 50 or older in good health.

The chain joins TRBV28 to TRBJ2-5, with 7 bases matching TRBD2. This CDR3 spans 14 amino acids. From germline, CDR1 is MDHEN and CDR2 SYDVKM. V lost 6 bases and J lost 4; bases outside the gene matches: 8. This chain's CDR3 is CASSGGNSVETQYF. CDR3 sequence (DNA): TGTGCCAGCAGCGGGGGGAACAGTGTAGAGACCCAGTACTTC.

V is TRBV5-1 and J is TRBJ1-4, with 7 bases fitting TRBD1. In germline, CDR1 is SGHRS, CDR2 YFSETQ. The CDR3 has 14 amino acids. J gave up 10 bases and V 0 bases, and 6 bases lay outside the gene matches. The CDR3 DNA is TGCGCCAGCAGCTTGGCGCCGGGACAGATAAAACTGTTTTTT. Its protein is CASSLAPGQIKLFF.

The genes are TRBV25-1 and TRBJ1-5; 7 bases are shared with TRBD1. CDR1 and CDR2 (germline): MGHDK, SYGVNS. V dropped 1 base and J dropped 5; count of bases not matched to a gene: 5. This CDR3 comprises 15 residues. DNA for the CDR3: TGTGCCAGCAGTGAATGCCCGGGACAGTATCAGCCCCAGCATTTT. This encodes CASSECPGQYQPQHF.

The rearrangement joins TRBV19 to TRBJ2-1; TRBD1 agrees at 9 bases. The CDR3 loop spans 14 amino acids. V was clipped by 3 bases and J by 14 bases; unmatched bases: 11. Germline CDR1 and CDR2: LNHDA and SQIVND (reference sequence). The CDR3 sequence: CASSITGTGSSEFF. In DNA form, the CDR3 reads TGTGCCAGTAGTATTACCGGGACAGGGTCATCTGAGTTCTTC.

The genes are TRBV18 and TRBJ2-1; D gene uncertain. CDR1 and CDR2 (germline): KGHSH, LQKENI. V lost 3 bases, J lost 7 bases, and 13 bases lay in between. CDR3 length: 14 residues. The CDR3 reads CASSPTVGENEQFF. For the CDR3, the DNA is TGTGCCAGCTCACCCACCGTCGGTGAAAATGAGCAGTTCTTC.

The CDR3 region is CASSVGAGGENTIYF. The CDR3 bases are TGTGCCAGCAGCGTAGGGGCAGGGGGAGAAAACACCATATATTTT. The V and J genes are TRBV9 and TRBJ1-3, with TRBD1 matching over 7 bases. Trimming took 0 bases from V and 6 from J; bases not matched to a gene: 6. The germline CDR1 and CDR2 sequences are SGDLS and YYNGEE. This CDR3 is built from 15 residues. The variable domain in full, with the rest retrieved from reference TRBV9 and TRBJ1-3, is DSGVTQTPKHLITATGQRVTLRCSPRSGDLSVYWYQQSLDQGLQFLIQYYNGEERAKGNILERFSAQQFPDLHSELNLSSLELGDSALYFCASSVGAGGENTIYFGEGSWLTVV.

The rearrangement uses TRBV6-5 and TRBJ1-2, with D maybe TRBD1 (5 bases). The CDR3 is 15 residues long. Germline-derived CDR1 and CDR2 are MNHEY and SVGAGI. V was pared by 5 bases and J by 7 bases, with 20 bases between. Written as DNA, the CDR3 is TGTGCCAGCAGTCCTGGGACCGCGAAACTCTTTGGCTACACCTTC. Translation gives CASSPGTAKLFGYTF.

CDR3 loop: CASSQPRTGGTQYF. The CDR3 bases are TGCGCCAGCAGCCAGCCTCGGACAGGAGGGACCCAGTACTTC. The rearrangement joins TRBV4-1 to TRBJ2-5, with TRBD1 matching over 7 bases. Trimming took 3 bases from V and 7 from J; bases not matched to a gene: 8. The CDR3 extends over 14 amino acids. Germline lookup yields CDR1 MGHRA and CDR2 YSYEKL.

V and J are TRBV7-2 and TRBJ2-5; the D gene is possibly TRBD2 (6 bases). The CDR3 consists of 15 residues. Per germline, CDR1 SGHTA and CDR2 FQGNSA. The V end was cut by 5 bases, the J end by 3 bases, with 16 bases between. CDR3 sequence: CASSPPGLQKETQYF. CDR3 sequence (DNA): TGTGCCAGCAGCCCTCCTGGACTACAGAAAGAGACCCAGTACTTC.

This chain links TRBV4-3 with TRBJ1-2; TRBD1 aligns across 9 bases. V was pared by 7 bases and J by 6 bases, with 9 bases of the junction left unmatched. The CDR3 covers 14 residues. Germline V CDR1 and CDR2: LGHNA, YSLEER. This chain's CDR3 is CASKPGQGIDGYTF. In DNA form, the CDR3 reads TGCGCCAGCAAACCGGGACAGGGAATCGATGGCTACACCTTC.

The V and J genes are TRBV5-1 and TRBJ1-1; TRBD1 matches 7 bases. This CDR3 is 16 amino acids long. The V gene's germline CDR1 is SGHRS and CDR2 YFSETQ. The ends lost 0 bases at V and 0 bases at J; junction bases unmatched: 5. CDR3: CASSLGGTVMNTEAFF. DNA of the CDR3: TGCGCCAGCAGCTTGGGGGGGACAGTCATGAACACTGAAGCTTTCTTT.

This clone was counted a single time. The V and J genes are TRBV21-1 and TRBJ1-2. TRBV21-1 is tagged as a pseudogene. This CDR3 is built from 14 residues. CDR3 sequence (DNA): TGTGCCAGCAGAACTCCTCAGAGGGACTATGGCTACACCTTC. Residues: CASRTPQRDYGYTF.

The chain links TRBV13 to TRBJ2-7; TRBD1 is a possible D gene (5 bases). The germline gives CDR1 PRHDT, CDR2 FYEKMQ (reference sequence). V lost 4 bases, J lost 2 bases, and 15 bases lay in between. This CDR3 contains 15 residues. CDR3 protein: CASSSVRAGTYEQYF. The CDR3 DNA follows: TGTGCCAGCAGCTCAGTTCGGGCAGGGACCTACGAGCAGTACTTC. Based on the CDR3 plus reference TRBV13 and TRBJ2-7, the full variable domain is AAGVIQSPRHLIKEKRETATLKCYPIPRHDTVYWYQQGPGQDPQFLISFYEKMQSDKGSIPDRFSAQQFSDYHSELNMSSLELGDSALYFCASSSVRAGTYEQYFGPGTRLTVT.

This chain joins TRBV4-1 and TRBJ2-1; TRBD2 matches at 10 bases. Germline CDR1 and CDR2: MGHRA and YSYEKL. This CDR3 has 15 amino acids. Losses at the gene ends were 4 bases for V and 4 bases for J; bases not matched to a gene: 4. The CDR3, as DNA: TGCGCCAGCAGCCCTACTAGCGGGATTTACAATGAGCAGTTCTTC. It yields the protein CASSPTSGIYNEQFF.

This sequence joins TRBV6-5 and TRBJ1-2; D call uncertain. Trimming took 4 bases from V and 8 from J, leaving 11 bases between them. This CDR3 has 12 amino acids. Germline V gene lookup returns CDR1 MNHEY and CDR2 SVGAGI. The CDR3 sequence: CASSSPAGGYTF. CDR3 sequence (DNA): TGTGCCAGCAGTTCCCCAGCTGGGGGCTACACCTTC.

The rearrangement links TRBV19 to TRBJ1-4; 9 positions agree with TRBD1. Germline-derived CDR1 and CDR2 are LNHDA and SQIVND (reference sequence). The CDR3 consists of 14 residues. The J segment lost 7 bases and the V segment lost 8 bases, leaving 8 bases of the junction unmatched. The CDR3 DNA follows: TGTGCCAGTCATGGGGGGACAGGGTCTGAAAAACTGTTTTTT. Protein product: CASHGGTGSEKLFF.

V and J are TRBV7-2 and TRBJ1-2; D not certain. This CDR3 spans 17 amino acids. Trimming took off 1 base at V and 4 bases at J, with 19 bases between the two ends. Germline CDR1 reads SGHTA; CDR2 reads FQGNSA. CDR3 in DNA: TGTGCCAGCAGCTTAGAGAGGGTGTCAGCCGGACCCTATGGCTACACCTTC. Protein: CASSLERVSAGPYGYTF.

The gene calls are TRBV20-1 and TRBJ2-7; D is unclear. V lost 8 bases and J lost 6, with 14 bases in between. Germline lookup yields CDR1 DFQATT and CDR2 SNEGSKA (reference sequence). The CDR3 runs 11 residues. CDR3 protein: CSSNGLSEQYF. As DNA, the CDR3 is TGCAGTTCGAACGGTCTTTCCGAGCAGTACTTC.

This chain uses TRBV5-1 with TRBJ1-1; D not certain. The CDR3 has 13 amino acids. V gave up 2 bases and J gave up 5 bases, with 10 bases separating them. Germline V gives CDR1 SGHRS, CDR2 YFSETQ. The CDR3 loop reads CASSLTGITEAFF. In DNA form, the CDR3 reads TGCGCCAGCAGCTTAACGGGAATAACTGAAGCTTTCTTT.

The J gene is TRBJ2-7, the V gene TRBV6-5; 10 nucleotides align to TRBD2. CDR3 size: 14 residues. V shed 6 bases and J 0 bases; nucleotides not matched to a gene: 2. The germline CDR1 and CDR2 sequences are MNHEY and SVGAGI. The CDR3 nucleotides read TGTGCCAGCAGGCGACTAGCGGGCTCCTACGAGCAGTACGTC. It is translated as CASRRLAGSYEQYV.

V usage is TRBV19 and J usage is TRBJ2-7, with TRBD1 as a possible D gene (6 bases). CDR1 and CDR2 (germline): LNHDA, SQIVND (reference sequence). The length of the CDR3 is 14 residues. V was shortened by 5 bases and J by 6 bases, with 17 bases between the two germline ends. The CDR3 region has the DNA TGTGCCAGTAGTCCCACGGGACAAGGGAGCGAGCAGTACTTC. Its protein is CASSPTGQGSEQYF.

This chain uses TRBV5-1 with TRBJ1-3; D is undetermined. Between the trimmed V and J ends, which lost 0 bases and 7 bases, there was a span of 17 bases. Germline loops: CDR1 SGHRS, CDR2 YFSETQ. There are 16 residues in the CDR3. CDR3 in amino acids: CASSLAPSPRGNTIYF. The DNA for the CDR3 is TGCGCCAGCAGCTTGGCCCCTTCACCCCGTGGGAACACCATATATTTT.

V gene TRBV5-1 combines with J gene TRBJ1-1; perhaps TRBD1 as D (5 bases). In germline, CDR1 is SGHRS, CDR2 YFSETQ. Trimming stripped 4 bases from V and 10 bases from J, with 17 bases between. The CDR3 length is 13 residues. CDR3 residues: CASSTISTEGAFF. For the CDR3, the DNA is TGCGCCAGCAGCACCATCTCGACAGAGGGAGCTTTCTTT.

The chain recombines TRBV7-2 with TRBJ2-2; D might be TRBD2 (5 bases). Germline CDR1 SGHTA, CDR2 FQGNSA. Trimming removed 2 bases from V and 1 base from J, with 17 bases in between. The CDR3 runs to 18 residues. Here the CDR3 reads CASSLSLTGILNTGELFF. The CDR3, as DNA: TGTGCCAGCAGCTTATCCCTAACCGGGATTCTGAACACCGGGGAGCTGTTTTTT.

CDR3 bases: TGTGCCAGCAGCTTGGGACAGGGCTGGCAGCCCCAGCATTTT. As protein: CASSLGQGWQPQHF. The V gene is TRBV5-5, the J gene TRBJ1-5, with TRBD1 identical over 7 bases. This CDR3 region has 14 residues. Germline V gene lookup returns CDR1 SGHKS and CDR2 YYEKEE (reference sequence). Losses at the gene ends were 0 bases for V and 7 bases for J; bases not matched to a gene: 4.

The chain recombines TRBV6-5 with TRBJ2-7, with TRBD2 identical over 8 bases. With 2 bases clipped from V and 0 bases from J, the junction kept 6 bases outside the gene matches. The CDR3 runs to 16 residues. Germline V gene sequence: CDR1 MNHEY, CDR2 SVGAGI. This CDR3 is CASSYGLAGNSYEQYF. The CDR3 DNA sequence: TGTGCCAGCAGTTACGGGCTAGCGGGCAACTCCTACGAGCAGTACTTC.

The chain carries TRBV27 and TRBJ2-1, with 9 bases aligning to TRBD2. CDR1 and CDR2 from the germline V gene are MNHEY and SMNVEV (reference sequence). The CDR3 sequence is 17 residues long. Losses at the gene ends were 4 bases for V and 5 bases for J; bases not matched to a gene: 12. DNA of the CDR3: TGTGCCAGCAGTTCTGAGACTAGCGGAGTATACCACAATGAGCAGTTCTTC. Amino acid sequence: CASSSETSGVYHNEQFF.